What follows are 25 T cell receptor beta chains derived from one specimen sequenced in a study of persistence of HIV-infected CD4 T cells. Cells were stimulated with overlapping HIV-1 Gag 15-mer peptides. Memory cells lacking CD40L and CD69 with high CD45RO were sorted. Their antigen targets remain unknown. The libraries were made with immunoSEQ version 4 in survey mode. Data came from immunoSEQ multiplex PCR; TCRdb stores just in-frame clones and leaves some out. The repertoire holds some 40,000 clones, about 83% seen once, with 5% to 5.5% in the top ten. Sequences were derived from cultured CD4+ T cells from PBMCs, sampled from a patient who received antiretroviral therapy. The receptors stem from an adult with HIV. The donor label of this sample is uncertain.

CDR3 protein: CASRIQGAGNQPQHF. DNA for the CDR3: TGTGCCAGCAGAATTCAGGGGGCCGGCAATCAGCCCCAGCATTTT. This rearrangement joins TRBV6-5 to TRBJ1-5; 8 bases match TRBD1. This CDR3 comprises 15 residues. Germline V gene sequence: CDR1 MNHEY, CDR2 SVGAGI. With V trimmed by 6 bases and J by 2 bases, 6 bases remained unmatched.

CDR3 in DNA: TGTGCCACCAGGGGGGTCGGAGATACGCAGTATTTT. It is translated as CATRGVGDTQYF. V usage is TRBV2 and J usage is TRBJ2-3; maybe TRBD1 (7 bases). From germline, CDR1 is SNHLY and CDR2 FYNNEI. Trimming shortened V by 10 bases and J by 5 bases, and 13 bases separated the two germline ends. The CDR3 extends over 12 amino acids.

DNA of the CDR3: TGTGCCAGCAGGGGACAGGGGGCGCCTGGCTACACCTTC. Protein: CASRGQGAPGYTF. The chain is built from TRBV14 and TRBJ1-2; 12 nucleotides line up with TRBD1. The CDR3 covers 13 residues. Losses at the gene ends were 6 bases for V and 7 bases for J; bases not matched to a gene: 3. From germline, CDR1 is SGHDN and CDR2 FVKESK.

The DNA for the CDR3 is TGTGCCAGCAGAGCCGGGACTACCTACGAGCAGTACTTC. This gives the protein CASRAGTTYEQYF. This chain connects TRBV2 to TRBJ2-7; 7 bases match TRBD2. Germline V gene data show CDR1 as SNHLY and CDR2 as FYNNEI. CDR3 length: 13 residues. The V segment lost 6 bases and the J segment 2 bases; nucleotides outside the gene matches: 4.

The V gene is TRBV7-9, the J gene TRBJ1-4; the D is unclear. V lost 5 bases and J lost 4, with 11 bases in between. CDR1 is SEHNR, CDR2 FQNEAQ, per germline (reference sequence). The CDR3 has 14 amino acids. The CDR3 sequence: CASSLASGNEKLFF. The DNA of the CDR3 is TGTGCCAGCAGCCTCGCATCGGGTAATGAAAAACTGTTTTTT.

The chain recombines TRBV6-1 with TRBJ1-2; 7 positions match TRBD1. Germline CDR1 MNHNS, CDR2 SASEGT. Losses at the gene ends were 2 bases for V and 4 bases for J; bases not matched to a gene: 7. This CDR3 comprises 15 residues. CDR3 amino acids: CASSERTGGLYGYTF. CDR3 in DNA: TGTGCCAGCAGTGAAAGGACAGGAGGACTCTATGGCTACACCTTC.

The chain employs TRBV18 and TRBJ2-7; D gene uncertain. V was clipped by 8 bases and J by 5 bases, with 10 bases between them. This CDR3 contains 11 residues. Germline V lookup: CDR1 KGHSH, CDR2 LQKENI. In DNA form, the CDR3 reads TGTGCCAGCCGGACCGCCGACGAGCAGTACTTC. The encoded protein is CASRTADEQYF.

This clone has just one count. The rearrangement links TRBV7-8 to TRBJ1-1; D remains unclear. Germline CDR1 is SGHVS and CDR2 is FQNEAQ. This CDR3 has 11 residues. Trimming took off 1 base at V and 3 bases at J, with 0 bases between the two ends. CDR3 sequence (DNA): TGTGCCAGCAGCTTAGACACTGAAGCTTTCTTT. It encodes CASSLDTEAFF.

The CDR3 loop is CASSEEAGGYGYTF. The DNA of the CDR3 is TGTGCCAGCAGTGAAGAGGCAGGGGGCTATGGCTACACCTTC. The V and J genes are TRBV6-1 and TRBJ1-2; 7 bases line up with TRBD1. The CDR3 contains 14 residues. With 1 base clipped from V and 4 bases from J, the junction kept 3 bases outside the gene matches. Germline V gene sequence: CDR1 MNHNS, CDR2 SASEGT.

This chain uses TRBV11-3 with TRBJ1-2; D gene ambiguous. The CDR3 spans 17 residues. The germline V gene encodes CDR1 SGHNT and CDR2 YENEEA. Trimming took 1 base from V and 2 from J, leaving 17 bases between them. CDR3 region: CASSLGSRWWSNYGYTF. Here the CDR3 DNA reads TGTGCCAGCAGCTTAGGGTCTCGTTGGTGGAGCAACTATGGCTACACCTTC. The full variable domain, completed using reference TRBV11-3 and TRBJ1-2, is EAGVVQSPRYKIIEKKQPVAFWCNPISGHNTLYWYLQNLGQGPELLIRYENEEAVDDSQLPKDRFSAERLKGVDSTLKIQPAELGDSAVYLCASSLGSRWWSNYGYTFGSGTRLTVV.

CDR3 sequence (DNA): TGTGCCAGCAGTTACCAGGACAGGACGGGTAATGAAAAACTGTTTTTT. This sequence encodes CASSYQDRTGNEKLFF. J is TRBJ1-4 and V is TRBV6-6; 7 nucleotides agree with TRBD1. This CDR3 is 16 amino acids long. Germline CDR1 and CDR2: MNHNY and SVGAGI (reference sequence). V trimming: 2 bases; J trimming: 4 bases; junction bases outside the gene matches: 7.

The V gene is TRBV6-5, the J gene TRBJ1-1; D gene ambiguous. V lost 7 bases to trimming and J lost 7 bases, with 19 bases between them. This CDR3 is built from 14 residues. In germline, CDR1 is MNHEY, CDR2 SVGAGI. CDR3 coding DNA: TGTGCCAGCACGAACCCCTCGGGGATTGATGAAGCTTTCTTT. Encoded protein: CASTNPSGIDEAFF.

The J gene is TRBJ1-5, the V gene TRBV2; D gene ambiguous. This CDR3 spans 14 amino acids. CDR1 and CDR2 (germline): SNHLY, FYNNEI. Trimming pared 5 bases from V and 1 base from J, leaving 9 bases between. CDR3 in DNA: TGTGCCAGCAGTCGGCAATCCAGCAATCAGCCCCAGCATTTT. Encoded protein: CASSRQSSNQPQHF.

V and J are TRBV2 and TRBJ2-3; 7 positions match TRBD1. CDR1 and CDR2 from the germline V gene are SNHLY and FYNNEI. The CDR3 covers 14 residues. The V segment lost 6 bases and the J segment 2 bases; nucleotides outside the gene matches: 5. The CDR3 region is CASRGQYHTDTQYF. CDR3 DNA sequence: TGTGCCAGCAGGGGACAGTACCACACAGATACGCAGTATTTT.

J is TRBJ1-5 and V is TRBV5-1; no firm D call. Germline V gene lookup returns CDR1 SGHRS and CDR2 YFSETQ. The length of the CDR3 is 13 residues. Deletions cut 0 bases from V and 5 bases from J, with 6 bases between. CDR3 coding DNA: TGCGCCAGCAGCTTGGAGGGCCATCAGCCCCAGCATTTT. Protein: CASSLEGHQPQHF.

The V call is TRBV5-1, the J call TRBJ2-3, with D unresolved. The V gene's germline CDR1 is SGHRS and CDR2 YFSETQ. The CDR3 covers 13 residues. Trimming pared 4 bases from V and 0 bases from J, leaving 6 bases between. CDR3 protein: CASSPLSTDTQYF. In DNA, the CDR3 is TGCGCCAGCAGCCCACTTAGCACAGATACGCAGTATTTT.

This clone was observed once. The chain joins TRBV5-1 to TRBJ2-3, with TRBD1 matching 7 bases. In germline, CDR1 is SGHRS, CDR2 YFSETQ. The CDR3 has 16 amino acids. V shed 0 bases and J 4 bases; nucleotides not matched to a gene: 8. The CDR3 DNA reads as TGCGCCAGCAGCTTGGGACAGGGTAAAGTCGCAGATACGCAGTATTTT. Translation: CASSLGQGKVADTQYF.

This chain links TRBV6-5 with TRBJ1-6, with D possibly being TRBD1 (6 bases). The germline CDR1 and CDR2 sequences are MNHEY and SVGAGI. Trimming cost V 6 bases and J 8 bases, with 14 bases left between them. The CDR3 has 14 amino acids. The CDR3 spells CASRATGSDSPLHF. The CDR3 bases are TGTGCCAGCAGGGCCACAGGGTCGGATTCACCCCTCCACTTT.

The V call is TRBV6-6, the J call TRBJ1-1; D ambiguous. The germline gives CDR1 MNHNY, CDR2 SVGAGI (reference sequence). Trimming took off 5 bases at V and 8 bases at J, with 15 bases between the two ends. The CDR3 covers 13 residues. The CDR3 protein is CASSHNDQPEAFF. The CDR3, as DNA: TGTGCCAGCAGTCATAATGATCAACCAGAAGCTTTCTTT.

The DNA for the CDR3 is TGTGCCAGCAGTGAAGGGCCAGGGGGTAAGGCTGAAGCTTTCTTT. As protein: CASSEGPGGKAEAFF. This chain connects TRBV6-1 to TRBJ1-1; TRBD1 matches at 7 bases. V gave up 1 base and J gave up 6 bases; unmatched junction bases: 8. The CDR3 spans 15 residues. CDR1 and CDR2 from the germline V gene are MNHNS and SASEGT.

The chain joins TRBV5-1 to TRBJ1-5, with a weak D call TRBD1 (5 bases). The CDR3 sequence is 14 residues long. V was clipped by 0 bases and J by 2 bases, with 6 bases between them. Per germline, CDR1 SGHRS and CDR2 YFSETQ. Written as DNA, the CDR3 is TGCGCCAGCAGCTTGGAAGGGGGCAATCAGCCCCAGCATTTT. Its translation: CASSLEGGNQPQHF.

CDR3 DNA sequence: TGTGCCAGCAGCAAGTCCCCAGGTTGCTCCTATAATTCACCCCTCCACTTT. This gives the protein CASSKSPGCSYNSPLHF. This chain connects TRBV21-1 to TRBJ1-6; the table assigns TRBD1, which was not confirmed against the DNA. TRBV21-1 is classified as a pseudogene. This CDR3 contains 17 residues.

The rearrangement links TRBV5-1 to TRBJ2-1; TRBD1 matches 12 bases. Germline assignment: CDR1 SGHRS and CDR2 YFSETQ. The V and J ends lost 6 bases and 6 bases, in that order; junction bases with no gene match: 7. CDR3 length: 15 residues. The CDR3 sequence: CASNTGQGAFNEQFF. The CDR3 nucleotides are TGCGCCAGCAACACGGGACAGGGGGCTTTCAATGAGCAGTTCTTC.

The chain joins TRBV20-1 to TRBJ1-3; D possibly corresponds to TRBD1 (5 bases). The CDR3 spans 11 residues. Germline V gene data show CDR1 as DFQATT and CDR2 as SNEGSKA (reference sequence). Trimming removed 5 bases from V and 4 bases from J, with 6 bases in between. The CDR3: CSAPGGNTIYF. The CDR3 nucleotides are TGCAGTGCTCCAGGGGGAAACACCATATATTTT.

The CDR3 DNA sequence: TGTGCCAGCAGTTTACCTCCGGACAGGGTAATCTATGGCTACACCTTC. This encodes CASSLPPDRVIYGYTF. The V call is TRBV6-5, the J call TRBJ1-2, with TRBD1 matching over 8 bases. The J segment lost 4 bases and the V segment lost 4 bases, leaving 11 bases of the junction unmatched. Germline assignment: CDR1 MNHEY and CDR2 SVGAGI. The CDR3 contains 16 residues.